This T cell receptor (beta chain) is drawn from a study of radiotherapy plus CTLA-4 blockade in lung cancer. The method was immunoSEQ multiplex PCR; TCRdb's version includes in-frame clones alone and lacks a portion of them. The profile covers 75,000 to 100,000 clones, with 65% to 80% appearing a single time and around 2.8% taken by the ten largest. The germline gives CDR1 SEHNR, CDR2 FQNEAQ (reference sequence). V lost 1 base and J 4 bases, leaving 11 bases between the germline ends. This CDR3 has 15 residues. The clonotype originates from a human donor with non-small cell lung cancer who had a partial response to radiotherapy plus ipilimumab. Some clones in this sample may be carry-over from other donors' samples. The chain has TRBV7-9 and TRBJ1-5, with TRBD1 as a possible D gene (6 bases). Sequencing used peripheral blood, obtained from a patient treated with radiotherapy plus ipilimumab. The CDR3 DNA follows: TGTGCCAGCAGCTTAGGGGGGGGGCCGAATCAGCCCCAGCATTTT. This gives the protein CASSLGGGPNQPQHF.